This T cell receptor beta chain comes out of a study of CD8 T cells in Susac syndrome. Notes on the study in general: The study conceded that its TCR sequencing and HLA analysis involved relatively few individuals.

About this clonotype: Its antigen remains unknown.

Sequencing of TCR beta was performed on blood CD8+ T cells and on blood CD4+ T cells. The CD8+ and CD4+ T cells were negatively isolated, with the TEMRA cells enriched by FACS. RNA, at about 0.5 to 1 ug, was reverse transcribed with random hexamers. The authors amplified TCR beta CDR3 across 54 Vbeta and 13 Jbeta using immunoSEQ multiplex PCR. TCRdb re-called the immunoSEQ multiplex PCR reads with MiXCR, one entry per CDR3 protein. This sample has 150,000 or so distinct CDR3 sequences, with approximately 94% found just once. Germline CDR1 reads SNHLY; CDR2 reads FYNNEI. V trimming: 7 bases; J trimming: 2 bases; junction bases outside the gene matches: 6. The CDR3 totals 14 residues.

The chain uses TRBV2 and TRBJ2-3; 7 nucleotides match TRBD2. This sequence originates from a human donor with multiple sclerosis. Sequenced material: CD4+ T cells from PBMCs. As DNA, the CDR3 is TGTGCCAGCATATCCGGGAGGTTCACAGATACGCAGTATTTT. It is translated as CASISGRFTDTQYF.